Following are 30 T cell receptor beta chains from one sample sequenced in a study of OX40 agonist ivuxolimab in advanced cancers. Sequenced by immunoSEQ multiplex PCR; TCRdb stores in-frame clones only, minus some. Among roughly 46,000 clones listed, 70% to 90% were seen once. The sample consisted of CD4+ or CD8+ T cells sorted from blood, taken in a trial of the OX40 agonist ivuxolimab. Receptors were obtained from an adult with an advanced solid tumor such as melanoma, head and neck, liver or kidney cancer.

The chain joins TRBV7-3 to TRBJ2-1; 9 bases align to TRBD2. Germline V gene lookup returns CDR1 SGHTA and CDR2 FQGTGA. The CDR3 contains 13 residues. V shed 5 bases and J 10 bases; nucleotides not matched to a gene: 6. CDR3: CASSPGTSWEQFF. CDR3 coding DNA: TGTGCCAGCAGCCCGGGGACTAGCTGGGAGCAGTTCTTC.

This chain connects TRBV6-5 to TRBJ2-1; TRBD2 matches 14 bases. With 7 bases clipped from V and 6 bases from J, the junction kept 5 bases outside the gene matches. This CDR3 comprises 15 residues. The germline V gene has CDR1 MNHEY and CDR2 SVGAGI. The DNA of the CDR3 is TGTGCCAGCACCCCGGGGACTAGCGGGAGCAATGAGCAGTTCTTC. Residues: CASTPGTSGSNEQFF.

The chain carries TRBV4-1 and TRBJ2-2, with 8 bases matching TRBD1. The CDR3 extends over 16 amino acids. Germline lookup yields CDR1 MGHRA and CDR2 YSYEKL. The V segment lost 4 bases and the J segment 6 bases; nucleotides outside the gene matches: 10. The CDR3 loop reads CASSPRTGITPGELFF. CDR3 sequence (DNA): TGCGCCAGCAGCCCTCGGACAGGGATAACACCCGGGGAGCTGTTTTTT.

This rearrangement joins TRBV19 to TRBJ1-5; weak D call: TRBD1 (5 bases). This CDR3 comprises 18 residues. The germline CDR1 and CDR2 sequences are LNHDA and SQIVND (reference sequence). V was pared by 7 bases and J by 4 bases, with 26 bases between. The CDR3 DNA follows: TGTGCCAGTACTCGGCTCAATCTTTTCCGGGACGTTAATCAGCCCCAGCATTTT. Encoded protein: CASTRLNLFRDVNQPQHF.

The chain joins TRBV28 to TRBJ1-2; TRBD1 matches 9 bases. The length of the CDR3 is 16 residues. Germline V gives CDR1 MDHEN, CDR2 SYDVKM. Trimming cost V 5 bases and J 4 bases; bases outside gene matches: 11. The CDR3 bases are TGTGCCAGCAGTGAGGGACAGGGATTAGTGGGCTATGGCTACACCTTC. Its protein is CASSEGQGLVGYGYTF.

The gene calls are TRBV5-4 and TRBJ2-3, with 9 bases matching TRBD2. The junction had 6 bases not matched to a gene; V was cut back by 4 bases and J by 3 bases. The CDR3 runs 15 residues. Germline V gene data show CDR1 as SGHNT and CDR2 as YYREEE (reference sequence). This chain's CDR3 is CASSHRLADTDTQYF. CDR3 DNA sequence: TGTGCCAGCAGCCACCGACTAGCGGATACAGATACGCAGTATTTT.

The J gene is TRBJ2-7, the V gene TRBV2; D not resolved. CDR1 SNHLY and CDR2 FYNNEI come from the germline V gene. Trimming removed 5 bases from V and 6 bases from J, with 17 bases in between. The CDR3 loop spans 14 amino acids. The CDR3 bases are TGTGCCAGCAGTCGACTTCCGTACACGGGCGAGCAGTACTTC. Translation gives CASSRLPYTGEQYF.

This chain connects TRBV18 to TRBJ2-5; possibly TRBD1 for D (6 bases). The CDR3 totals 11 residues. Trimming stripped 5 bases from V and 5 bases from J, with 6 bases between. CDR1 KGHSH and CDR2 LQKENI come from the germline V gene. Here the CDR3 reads CASSTGETQYF. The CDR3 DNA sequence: TGTGCCAGCTCAACAGGGGAGACCCAGTACTTC.

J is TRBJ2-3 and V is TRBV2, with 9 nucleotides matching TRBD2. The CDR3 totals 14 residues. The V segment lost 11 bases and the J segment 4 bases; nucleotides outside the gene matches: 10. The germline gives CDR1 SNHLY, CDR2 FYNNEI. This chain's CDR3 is CALEVSGSPDTQYF. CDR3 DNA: TGTGCCCTGGAGGTTAGCGGGAGCCCAGATACGCAGTATTTT.

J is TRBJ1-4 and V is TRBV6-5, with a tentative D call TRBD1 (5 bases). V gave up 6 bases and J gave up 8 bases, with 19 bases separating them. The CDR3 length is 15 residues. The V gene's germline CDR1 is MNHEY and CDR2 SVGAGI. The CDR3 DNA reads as TGTGCCAGCAGACCACTCTTGGGGGGAGGGGAAAAACTGTTTTTT. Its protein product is CASRPLLGGGEKLFF.

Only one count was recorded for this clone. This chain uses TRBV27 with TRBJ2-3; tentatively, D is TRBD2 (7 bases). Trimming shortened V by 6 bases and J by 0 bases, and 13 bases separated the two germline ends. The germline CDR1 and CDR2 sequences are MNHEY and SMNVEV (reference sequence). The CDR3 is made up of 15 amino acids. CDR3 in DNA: TGTGCCAGCAGGAGGAGGGGGGGGAGCACAGATACGCAGTATTTT. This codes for CASRRRGGSTDTQYF.

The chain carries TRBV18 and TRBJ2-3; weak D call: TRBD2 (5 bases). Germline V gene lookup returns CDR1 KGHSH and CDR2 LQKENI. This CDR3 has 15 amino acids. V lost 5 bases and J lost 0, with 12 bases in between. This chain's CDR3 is CASSTLAASTDTQYF. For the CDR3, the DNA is TGTGCCAGCTCAACCCTAGCAGCTAGCACAGATACGCAGTATTTT.

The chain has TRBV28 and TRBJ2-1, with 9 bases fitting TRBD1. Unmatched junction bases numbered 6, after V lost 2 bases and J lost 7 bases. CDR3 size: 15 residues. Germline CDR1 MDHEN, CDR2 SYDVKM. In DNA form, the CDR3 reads TGTGCCAGCAGTTTACCCGGGACAGGGAAGAATGAGCAGTTCTTC. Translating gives CASSLPGTGKNEQFF.

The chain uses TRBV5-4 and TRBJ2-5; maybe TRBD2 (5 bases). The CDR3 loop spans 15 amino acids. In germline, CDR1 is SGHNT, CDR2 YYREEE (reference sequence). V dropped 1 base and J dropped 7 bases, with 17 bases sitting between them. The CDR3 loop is CASSLRGSPIVTQYF. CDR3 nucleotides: TGTGCCAGCAGCTTGAGAGGGAGCCCGATCGTGACCCAGTACTTC.

The CDR3 region is CASSIKGLSNQPQHF. CDR3 in DNA: TGTGCCAGTAGTATAAAAGGACTTAGCAATCAGCCCCAGCATTTT. This rearrangement joins TRBV19 to TRBJ1-5; D is unresolved. In germline, CDR1 is LNHDA, CDR2 SQIVND (reference sequence). CDR3 length: 15 amino acids. Trimming stripped 2 bases from V and 0 bases from J, with 8 bases between.

The CDR3: CASSPRWTVETQYF. As DNA, the CDR3 is TGTGCCAGCAGCCCCAGATGGACTGTGGAGACCCAGTACTTC. The chain recombines TRBV2 with TRBJ2-5, with TRBD2 as a possible D gene (5 bases). This CDR3 has 14 amino acids. With 6 bases removed from V and 5 bases from J, the gap between germline ends came to 16 bases. CDR1 is SNHLY and CDR2 is FYNNEI in the germline V gene.

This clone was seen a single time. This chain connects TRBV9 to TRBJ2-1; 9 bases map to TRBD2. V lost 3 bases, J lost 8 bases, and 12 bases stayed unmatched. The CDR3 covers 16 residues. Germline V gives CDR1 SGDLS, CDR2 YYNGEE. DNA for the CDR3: TGTGCCAGCAGCGAAAGGGGTAGCGGGAGCTTGGATGAGCAGTTCTTC. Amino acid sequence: CASSERGSGSLDEQFF.

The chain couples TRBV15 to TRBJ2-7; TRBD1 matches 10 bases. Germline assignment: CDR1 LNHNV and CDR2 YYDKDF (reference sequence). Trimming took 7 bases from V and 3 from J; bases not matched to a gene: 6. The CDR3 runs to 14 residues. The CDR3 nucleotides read TGTGCCACCACGCACCGGGACAGGGGCTACGAGCAGTACTTC. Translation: CATTHRDRGYEQYF.

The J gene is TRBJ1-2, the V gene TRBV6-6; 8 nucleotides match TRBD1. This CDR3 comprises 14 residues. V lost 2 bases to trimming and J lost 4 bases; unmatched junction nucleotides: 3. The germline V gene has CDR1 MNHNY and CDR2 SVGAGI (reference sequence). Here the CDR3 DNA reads TGTGCCAGCAGTTACCGGACAGGGAGCTATGGCTACACCTTC. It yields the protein CASSYRTGSYGYTF.

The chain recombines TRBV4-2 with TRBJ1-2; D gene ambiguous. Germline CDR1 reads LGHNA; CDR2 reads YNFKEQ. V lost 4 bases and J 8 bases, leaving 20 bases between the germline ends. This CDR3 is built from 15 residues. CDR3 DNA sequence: TGTGCCAGCAGCCGTAACCCAGAGGGCCTTAGGGGCTACACCTTC. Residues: CASSRNPEGLRGYTF.

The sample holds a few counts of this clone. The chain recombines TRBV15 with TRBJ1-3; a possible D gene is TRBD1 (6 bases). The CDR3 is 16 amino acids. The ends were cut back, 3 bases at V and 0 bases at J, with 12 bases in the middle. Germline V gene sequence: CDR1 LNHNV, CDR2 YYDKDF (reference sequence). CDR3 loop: CATSSLLRGSGNTIYF. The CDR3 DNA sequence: TGTGCCACCAGCAGCCTTCTCAGGGGCTCTGGAAACACCATATATTTT.

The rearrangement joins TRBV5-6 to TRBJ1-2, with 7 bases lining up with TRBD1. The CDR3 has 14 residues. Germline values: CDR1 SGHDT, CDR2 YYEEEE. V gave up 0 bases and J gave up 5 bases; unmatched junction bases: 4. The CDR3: CASSLGATGYGYTF. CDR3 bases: TGTGCCAGCAGCTTGGGAGCGACAGGGTATGGCTACACCTTC.

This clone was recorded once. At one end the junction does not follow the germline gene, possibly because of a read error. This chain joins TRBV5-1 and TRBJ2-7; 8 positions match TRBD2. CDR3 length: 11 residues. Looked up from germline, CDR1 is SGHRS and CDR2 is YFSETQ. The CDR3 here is CASREGFGWHF. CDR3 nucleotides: TGCGCCAGCCGGGAGGGGTTTGGTTGGCACTTC.

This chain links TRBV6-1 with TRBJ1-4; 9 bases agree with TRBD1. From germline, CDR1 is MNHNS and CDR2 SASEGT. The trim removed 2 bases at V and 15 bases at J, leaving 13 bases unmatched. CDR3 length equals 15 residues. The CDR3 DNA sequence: TGTGCCAGCAGTGAACTCAGGACAGGGGTTGGTAGAGTGTTTTTT. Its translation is CASSELRTGVGRVFF.

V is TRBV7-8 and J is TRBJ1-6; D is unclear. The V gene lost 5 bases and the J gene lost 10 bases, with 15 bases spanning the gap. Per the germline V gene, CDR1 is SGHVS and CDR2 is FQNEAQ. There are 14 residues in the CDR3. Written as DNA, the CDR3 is TGTGCCAGCAGCACTACTCAGTTTAGGTCACCCCTCCACTTT. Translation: CASSTTQFRSPLHF.

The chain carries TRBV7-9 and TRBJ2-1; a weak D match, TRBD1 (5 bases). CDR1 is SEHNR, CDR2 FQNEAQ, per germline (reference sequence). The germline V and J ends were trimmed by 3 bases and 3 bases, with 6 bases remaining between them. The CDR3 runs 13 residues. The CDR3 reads CASSFDSYNEQFF. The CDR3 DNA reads TGTGCCAGCAGCTTCGACAGCTACAATGAGCAGTTCTTC.

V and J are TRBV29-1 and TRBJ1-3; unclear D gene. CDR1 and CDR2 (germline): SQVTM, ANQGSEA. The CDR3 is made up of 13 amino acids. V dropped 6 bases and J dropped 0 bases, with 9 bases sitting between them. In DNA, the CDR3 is TGCAGCGTGCGACAAGGCTCTGGAAACACCATATATTTT. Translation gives CSVRQGSGNTIYF.

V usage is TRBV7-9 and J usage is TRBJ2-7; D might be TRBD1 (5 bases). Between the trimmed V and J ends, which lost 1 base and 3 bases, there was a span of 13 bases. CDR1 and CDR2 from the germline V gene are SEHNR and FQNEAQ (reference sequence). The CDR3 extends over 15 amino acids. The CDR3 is CASSLGGRAVYEQYF. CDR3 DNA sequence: TGTGCCAGCAGCTTAGGGGGCAGGGCGGTCTACGAGCAGTACTTC.

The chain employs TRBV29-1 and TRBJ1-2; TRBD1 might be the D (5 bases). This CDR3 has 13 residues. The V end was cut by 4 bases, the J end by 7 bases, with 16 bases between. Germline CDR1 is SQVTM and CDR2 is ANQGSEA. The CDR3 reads CSVGDLNWGGYTF. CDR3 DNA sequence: TGCAGCGTTGGGGACCTCAATTGGGGTGGCTACACCTTC.

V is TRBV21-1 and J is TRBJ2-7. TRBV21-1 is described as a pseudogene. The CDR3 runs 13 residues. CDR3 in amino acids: CASEGTDAYEQYF. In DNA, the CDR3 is TGTGCCAGCGAAGGGACGGACGCCTACGAGCAGTACTTC.